The rows below give T cell receptor beta chains drawn from one sample of a study of blood T cell repertoires in COVID-19. Only in-frame clones appear in the TCRdb table, and some are missing; sequencing was by immunoSEQ multiplex PCR. The sample contains about 160,000 clones, 80% of which appear only once. What was sequenced was PBMCs or T cells enriched from blood (not recorded which). Receptors were obtained from an older woman who had recovered from COVID-19. The CDR3 runs from the conserved cysteine through the conserved F or W. Each record gives: J gene, D gene, clone size, V gene, CDR3 DNA, CDR3 protein. A D gene is named only where the DNA matches it firmly. Not every row has a clone size; where given, it reads once, few, many or a size class.

TRBJ1-5	NA	NA	TRBV5-8	TGTGCCAGCAGCTTGGAAGCTTCGGGGGGGAATCAGCCCCAGCATTTT	CASSLEASGGNQPQHF
TRBJ1-1	TRBD1	once	TRBV30	TGTGCCTGGAGTTGGGACAGGGAAATCTCTGAAGCTTTCTTT	CAWSWDREISEAFF
TRBJ2-2	TRBD2	NA	TRBV5-1	TGCGCCAGCAGCCTCCCGCGAGCGGGGGGCTTCACCGGGGAGCTGTTTTTT	CASSLPRAGGFTGELFF
TRBJ1-2	NA	NA	TRBV11-2	TGTGCCAGCAGCTTGGGAGTCGACGGAAGCTATGGCTACACCTTC	CASSLGVDGSYGYTF
TRBJ1-6	NA	NA	TRBV9	TGTGCCAGCAGTTCGATAGATAGTAATTCACCCCTCCACTTT	CASSSIDSNSPLHF
TRBJ1-2	NA	NA	TRBV30	TGTGCCTGGAGCCCGGGGTCGGGCTACACCTTC	CAWSPGSGYTF
TRBJ2-2	NA	NA	TRBV7-3	TGTGCCAGCAGCCGCGCGAACACCGGGGAGCTGTTTTTT	CASSRANTGELFF
TRBJ2-7	NA	NA	TRBV11-2	TGTGCCAGCAGCTTAGACTTTCGGGGGAGGGGGTACGAGCAGTACTTC	CASSLDFRGRGYEQYF
TRBJ1-2	TRBD1	NA	TRBV7-3	TGTGCCAGCAGCCTGACAGGGACCTATGGCTACACCTTC	CASSLTGTYGYTF
TRBJ1-6	NA	NA	TRBV30	TGTGCCTGGAGTGTAGCGACTTATAATTCACCCCTCCACTTT	CAWSVATYNSPLHF
TRBJ2-7	TRBD1	NA	TRBV27	TGTGCCAGCAGCTCCACCGGGACAGGCTACGAGCAGTACTTC	CASSSTGTGYEQYF
TRBJ1-1	NA	NA	TRBV10-3	TGTGCCATCAGCCGACAGCCCATGAACACTGAAGCTTTCTTT	CAISRQPMNTEAFF
TRBJ2-1	TRBD2	NA	TRBV19	TGTGCCAGTATCGCGGGGGGGCGCAATGAGCAGTTCTTC	CASIAGGRNEQFF
TRBJ2-5	NA	NA	TRBV5-4	TGTGCCAGCACCTGGGGAGGAACCGGGGGGCAGACCCAGTACTTC	CASTWGGTGGQTQYF
TRBJ1-3	NA	few	TRBV21-1	TGTGCCAGCAGCAAGGCCGGAGGAGACGGATCTGGAAACACCATATATTTT	CASSKAGGDGSGNTIYF
TRBJ1-2	NA	NA	TRBV6-5	TGTGCCAGCAGTTCCAACCCGTCCAGGGATGGCTACACCTTC	CASSSNPSRDGYTF
TRBJ2-1	TRBD2	NA	TRBV3-1/TRBV3-2	TGTGCCAGCAGCCAAGATCTGGGACTAGCGGGGGGTGAGCAGTTCTTC	CASSQDLGLAGGEQFF
TRBJ2-5	TRBD1	NA	TRBV5-5	TGTGCCAGCAGCTTCTTGGGACAGGGGGAAGAGACCCAGTACTTC	CASSFLGQGEETQYF
TRBJ1-4	TRBD1	once	TRBV6-5	TGTGCCAGCAGTTACCGGGACAGGGCGGGTGGAAAACTGTTTTTT	CASSYRDRAGGKLFF
TRBJ2-5	TRBD1	NA	TRBV5-4	TGTGCCAGCACCACCGGAGGACAGGGTCTGGAGACCCAGTACTTC	CASTTGGQGLETQYF
TRBJ2-3	TRBD2	NA	TRBV9	TGTGCCAGCAGCGCTGGACTAGCGGGGGGCACAGATACGCAGTATTTT	CASSAGLAGGTDTQYF
TRBJ1-2	TRBD1	once	TRBV3-1/TRBV3-2	TGTGCCAGCAGCCAAGTAACGACAGGGAGCTATGGCTACACCTTC	CASSQVTTGSYGYTF
TRBJ1-5	NA	NA	TRBV6-5	TGTGCCAGCAGTTACTCGAACGGTCAGCCCCAGCATTTT	CASSYSNGQPQHF
TRBJ2-7	TRBD2	NA	TRBV11-1	TGTGCCAGCAGTCAAGCGGGGGACTCCTACGAGCAGTACTTC	CASSQAGDSYEQYF
TRBJ2-1	TRBD2	few	TRBV24-1	TGTGCCACCAGTGTTTCTAGCGGGGGCTCCTACAATGAGCAGTTCTTC	CATSVSSGGSYNEQFF
TRBJ2-2	TRBD2	many	TRBV4-1	TGCGCCAGCAGCTTTCCGGGACTAGCGGGGGGGACTCTCACCGGGGAGCTGTTTTTT	CASSFPGLAGGTLTGELFF
TRBJ2-2	TRBD2	NA	TRBV18	TGTGCCAGCTCACCCTCTGAGCGGGGGCGCACCGGGGAGCTGTTTTTT	CASSPSERGRTGELFF
TRBJ1-1	NA	NA	TRBV12-5	TGTGCTAGTGGGAGACAGATGAACACTGAAGCTTTCTTT	CASGRQMNTEAFF
TRBJ1-1	TRBD1	NA	TRBV7-2	TGTGCCAGCAGCTTAATGACAGGGGACACTGAAGCTTTCTTT	CASSLMTGDTEAFF
TRBJ2-1	NA	NA	TRBV5-1	TGCGCCAGCAGCTTGGGCCGGGGAAGTGAGCAGTTCTTC	CASSLGRGSEQFF
TRBJ1-1	TRBD1	NA	TRBV30	TGTGCCTGGACTGCCAGGGGGCGGACTGAAGCTTTCTTT	CAWTARGRTEAFF
TRBJ1-2	TRBD1	NA	TRBV2	TGTGCCAGCAGCACAGGGGGAGACTACACCTTC	CASSTGGDYTF
TRBJ1-4	NA	NA	TRBV3-1/TRBV3-2	TGTGCCAGCAGCCGAGGCAGGGGCCTACTTAATGAAAAACTGTTTTTT	CASSRGRGLLNEKLFF
TRBJ2-7	TRBD1	NA	TRBV24-1	TGTGCCACCAGTGGTGACAGGGGCCACGAGCAGTACTTC	CATSGDRGHEQYF
TRBJ2-5	NA	NA	TRBV5-6	TGTGCCAGCAGCTTGGCTTTGGCGAGGGGGGGTCAAGAGACCCAGTACTTC	CASSLALARGGQETQYF
TRBJ2-1	NA	once	TRBV3-1/TRBV3-2	TGTGCCAGCAGCCAAGTCATTGTCGGTGAGCAGTTCTTC	CASSQVIVGEQFF
TRBJ2-1	NA	NA	TRBV3-1/TRBV3-2	TGTGCCAGCAGCCAAGATAGGAGCTCCTACAATGAGCAGTTCTTC	CASSQDRSSYNEQFF
TRBJ1-3	NA	once	TRBV4-1	TGCGCCAGCAGCCAAGATGGGGGAGGGGAAAACACCATATATTTT	CASSQDGGGENTIYF
TRBJ1-4	NA	NA	TRBV6-5	TGTGCCAGCAAAAGGACTGCAGAGAATGAAAAACTGTTTTTT	CASKRTAENEKLFF
TRBJ2-3	NA	NA	TRBV18	TGTGCCAGCTCACGTATAGGGGTCCCAGATACGCAGTATTTT	CASSRIGVPDTQYF
TRBJ1-4	TRBD1	few	TRBV9	TGTGCCAGCAGCATGACAGGGATGAATGAAAAACTGTTTTTT	CASSMTGMNEKLFF
TRBJ1-3	NA	NA	TRBV14	TGTGCCAGCAGCCAAGGGGGCGAGAACACCATATATTTT	CASSQGGENTIYF
TRBJ2-7	NA	once	TRBV13	TGTGCCAGCAGCTTAGAGGCGACGCCGGAGGGCTACGAGCAGTACTTC	CASSLEATPEGYEQYF
TRBJ1-1	NA	NA	TRBV25-1	TGTGCCAGCAGTGAAATGAAGACAGGCAACACTGAAGCTTTCTTT	CASSEMKTGNTEAFF
TRBJ2-7	TRBD1	NA	TRBV5-1	TGCGCCAGCAGCCCGTCGGGACAGACCTACGAGCAGTACTTC	CASSPSGQTYEQYF
TRBJ1-2	TRBD1	NA	TRBV24-1	TGTGCCACCAGTGACCAGACAGGGGGCGGCTACACCTTC	CATSDQTGGGYTF
TRBJ2-5	TRBD2	NA	TRBV10-1	TGCGCCAGCAGTGAAGCTAGCGGGGGACAAGAGACCCAGTACTTC	CASSEASGGQETQYF
TRBJ1-6	TRBD1	NA	TRBV3-1/TRBV3-2	TGTGCCAGCAGCGGGACAGGGGGATCACCCCTCCACTTT	CASSGTGGSPLHF
TRBJ2-1	TRBD2	NA	TRBV6-5	TGTGCCAGCAGTTATAGCGGGGGACGCAATGAGCAGTTCTTC	CASSYSGGRNEQFF
TRBJ1-2	TRBD1	NA	TRBV30	TGTGCCTGGAGTGTATTTGGGGGACAGCTCTATGGCTACACCTTC	CAWSVFGGQLYGYTF
TRBJ1-5	NA	NA	TRBV6-5	TGTGCCAGCAGCCCCAGAAGGAGCCAGCCCCAGCATTTT	CASSPRRSQPQHF